The clone carrying this TCR beta chain was counted many times. Cohort assignment relied on participant-reported clinical history. Two negative PCRs, clearance, or symptom resolution had been documented for recovered Cohort 3 donors. The data were obtained in a study of blood T cell repertoires in COVID-19. Sequencing was performed with immunoSEQ multiplex PCR; in TCRdb, only in-frame clones are kept and a portion is missing. The sample has just under 250,000 clones, 85% to 90% seen once; the top ten hold 3.5% to 4.5%. From germline, CDR1 is SQVTM and CDR2 ANQGSEA. Between the trimmed V and J ends, which lost 8 bases and 4 bases, there was a span of 20 bases. The length of the CDR3 is 14 residues.

The sequenced material came from PBMCs or T cells enriched from blood (not recorded which). The genes are TRBV29-1 and TRBJ1-2, with D hard to call. This TCR derives from a woman aged 30 to 39 who had recovered from COVID-19. CDR3 bases: TGCAGCATCCCTCCCCGGGGAGAAATCTATGGCTACACCTTC. Translating gives CSIPPRGEIYGYTF.